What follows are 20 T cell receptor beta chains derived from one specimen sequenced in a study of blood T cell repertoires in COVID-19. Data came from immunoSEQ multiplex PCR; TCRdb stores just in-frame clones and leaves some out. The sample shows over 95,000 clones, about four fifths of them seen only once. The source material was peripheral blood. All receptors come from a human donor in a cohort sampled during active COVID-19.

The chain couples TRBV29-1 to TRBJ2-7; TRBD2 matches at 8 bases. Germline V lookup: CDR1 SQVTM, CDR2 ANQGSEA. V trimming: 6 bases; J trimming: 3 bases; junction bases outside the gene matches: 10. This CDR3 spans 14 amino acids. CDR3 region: CSVILTSGYYEQYF. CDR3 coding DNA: TGCAGCGTCATACTAACTAGCGGATACTACGAGCAGTACTTC.

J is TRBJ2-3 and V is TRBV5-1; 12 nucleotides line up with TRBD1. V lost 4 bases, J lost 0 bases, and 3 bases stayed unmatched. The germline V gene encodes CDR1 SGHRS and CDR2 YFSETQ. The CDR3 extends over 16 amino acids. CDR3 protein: CASSPGQGASTDTQYF. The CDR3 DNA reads TGCGCCAGCAGCCCGGGACAGGGGGCTAGCACAGATACGCAGTATTTT.

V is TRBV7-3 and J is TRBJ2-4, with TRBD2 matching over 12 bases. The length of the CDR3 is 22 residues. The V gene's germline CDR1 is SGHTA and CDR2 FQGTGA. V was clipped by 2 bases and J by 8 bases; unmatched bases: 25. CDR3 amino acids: CASSLHMTIIASSGGESHIQYF. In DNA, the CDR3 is TGTGCCAGCAGCTTACACATGACAATAATTGCGTCTAGCGGGGGGGAAAGTCACATTCAGTACTTC.

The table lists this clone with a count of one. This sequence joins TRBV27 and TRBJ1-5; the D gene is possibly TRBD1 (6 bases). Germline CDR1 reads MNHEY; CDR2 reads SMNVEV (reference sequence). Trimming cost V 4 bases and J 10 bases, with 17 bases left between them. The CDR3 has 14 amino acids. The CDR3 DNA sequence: TGTGCCAGCAGTTACTTGACAGGAGCGGACCCCCAGCATTTT. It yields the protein CASSYLTGADPQHF.

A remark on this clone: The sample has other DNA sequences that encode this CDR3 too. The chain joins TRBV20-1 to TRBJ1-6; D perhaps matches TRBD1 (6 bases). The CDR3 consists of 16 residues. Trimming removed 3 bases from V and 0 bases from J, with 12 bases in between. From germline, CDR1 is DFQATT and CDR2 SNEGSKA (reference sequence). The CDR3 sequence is CSASRTVSSYNSPLHF. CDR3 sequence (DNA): TGCAGTGCTAGTCGGACAGTGAGCTCCTATAATTCACCCCTCCACTTT.

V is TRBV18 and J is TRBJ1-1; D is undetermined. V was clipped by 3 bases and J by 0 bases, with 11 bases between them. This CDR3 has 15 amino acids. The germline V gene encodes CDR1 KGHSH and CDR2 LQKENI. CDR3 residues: CASSPPTGLNTEAFF. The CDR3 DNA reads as TGTGCCAGCTCACCCCCGACGGGTTTGAACACTGAAGCTTTCTTT.

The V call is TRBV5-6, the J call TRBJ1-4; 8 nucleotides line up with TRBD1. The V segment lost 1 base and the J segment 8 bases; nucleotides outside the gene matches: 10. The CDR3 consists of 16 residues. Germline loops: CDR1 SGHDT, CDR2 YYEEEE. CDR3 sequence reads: CASSLRQGLRGEKLFF. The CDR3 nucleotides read TGTGCCAGCAGCTTGCGACAGGGGTTGAGGGGGGAAAAACTGTTTTTT.

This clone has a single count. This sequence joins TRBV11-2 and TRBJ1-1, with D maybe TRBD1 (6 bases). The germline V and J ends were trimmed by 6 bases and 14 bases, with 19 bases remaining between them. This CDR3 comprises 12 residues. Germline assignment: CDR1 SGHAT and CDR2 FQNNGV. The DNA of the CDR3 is TGTGCCAGCAGTGGGGGGGCGCTAGGGGACTTCTTT. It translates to CASSGGALGDFF.

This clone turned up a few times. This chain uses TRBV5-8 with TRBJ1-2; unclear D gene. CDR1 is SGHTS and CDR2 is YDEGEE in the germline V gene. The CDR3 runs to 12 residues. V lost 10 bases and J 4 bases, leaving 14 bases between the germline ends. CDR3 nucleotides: TGTGCCCGCGACCGAGGCAGCTATGGCTACACCTTC. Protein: CARDRGSYGYTF.

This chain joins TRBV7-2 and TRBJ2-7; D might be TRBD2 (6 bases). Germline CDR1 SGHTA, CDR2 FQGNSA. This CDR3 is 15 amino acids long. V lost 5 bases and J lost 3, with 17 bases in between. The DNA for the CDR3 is TGTGCCAGCAGCCCCGGGGGTGTCGGGCTCTACGAGCAGTACTTC. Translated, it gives CASSPGGVGLYEQYF.

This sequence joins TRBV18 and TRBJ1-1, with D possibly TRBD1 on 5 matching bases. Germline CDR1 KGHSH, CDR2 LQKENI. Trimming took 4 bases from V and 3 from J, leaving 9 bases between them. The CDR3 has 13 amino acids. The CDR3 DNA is TGTGCCAGCTCACAAGACAGTTACACTGAAGCTTTCTTT. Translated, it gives CASSQDSYTEAFF.

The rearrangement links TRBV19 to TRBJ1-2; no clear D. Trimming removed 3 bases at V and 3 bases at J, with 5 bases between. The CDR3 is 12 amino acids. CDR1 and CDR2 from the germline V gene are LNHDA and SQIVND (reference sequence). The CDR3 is CASSIGDYGYTF. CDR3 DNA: TGTGCCAGTAGTATCGGGGACTATGGCTACACCTTC.

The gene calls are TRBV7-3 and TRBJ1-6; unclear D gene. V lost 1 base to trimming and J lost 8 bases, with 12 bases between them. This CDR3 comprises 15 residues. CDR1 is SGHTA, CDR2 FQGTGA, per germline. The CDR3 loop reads CASSLMSGSDSPLHF. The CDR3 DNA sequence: TGTGCCAGCAGCTTAATGTCGGGTTCGGATTCACCCCTCCACTTT.

CDR3 bases: TGTGCCAGCAGTTACCTGAGTCTAGTTAACTATGGCTACACCTTC. It translates to CASSYLSLVNYGYTF. This chain joins TRBV6-2 or TRBV6-3 and TRBJ1-2; D gene uncertain. The length of the CDR3 is 15 residues. Germline CDR1 is MNHEY and CDR2 is SVGEGT. The V gene lost 2 bases and the J gene lost 1 base, with 11 bases spanning the gap.

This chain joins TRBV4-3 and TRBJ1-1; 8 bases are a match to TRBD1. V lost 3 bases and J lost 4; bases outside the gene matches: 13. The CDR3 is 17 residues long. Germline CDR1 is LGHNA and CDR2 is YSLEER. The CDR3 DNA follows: TGCGCCAGCAGCCACTCTCGGACAGGGACGTTGAGCACTGAAGCTTTCTTT. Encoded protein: CASSHSRTGTLSTEAFF.

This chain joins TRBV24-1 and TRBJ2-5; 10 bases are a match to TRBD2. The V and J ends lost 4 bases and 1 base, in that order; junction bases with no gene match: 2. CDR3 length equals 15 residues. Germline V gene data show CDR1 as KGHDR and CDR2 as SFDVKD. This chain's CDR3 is CATSERTSGQETQYF. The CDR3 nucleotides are TGTGCCACCAGTGAGCGGACTAGCGGCCAAGAGACCCAGTACTTC.

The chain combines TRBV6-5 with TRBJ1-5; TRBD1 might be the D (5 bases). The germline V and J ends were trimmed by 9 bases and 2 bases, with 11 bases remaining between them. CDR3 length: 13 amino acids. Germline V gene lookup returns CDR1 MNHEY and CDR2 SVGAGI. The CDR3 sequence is CASSAGGNQPQHF. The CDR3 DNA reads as TGTGCCAGTTCTGCGGGGGGCAATCAGCCCCAGCATTTT.

The DNA of the CDR3 is TGTGCCAGCAGCTACAGGGGGTACAATGAGCAGTTCTTC. Translating it yields CASSYRGYNEQFF. The chain combines TRBV11-2 with TRBJ2-1, with 8 bases that match TRBD1. Germline CDR1 is SGHAT and CDR2 is FQNNGV. With 4 bases clipped from V and 4 bases from J, the junction kept 0 bases outside the gene matches. CDR3 length equals 13 residues.

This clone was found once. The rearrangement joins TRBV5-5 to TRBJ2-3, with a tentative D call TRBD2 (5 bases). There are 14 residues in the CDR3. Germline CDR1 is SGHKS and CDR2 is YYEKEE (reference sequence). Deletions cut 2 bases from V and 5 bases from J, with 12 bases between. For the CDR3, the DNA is TGTGCCAGCAGCTTCATAGCGCTCGAAGATACGCAGTATTTT. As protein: CASSFIALEDTQYF.

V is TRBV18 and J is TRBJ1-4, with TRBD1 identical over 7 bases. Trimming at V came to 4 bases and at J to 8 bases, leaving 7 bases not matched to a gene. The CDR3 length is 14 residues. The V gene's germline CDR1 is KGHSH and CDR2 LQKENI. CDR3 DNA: TGTGCCAGCTCACTGGCAGGGGGTAACGAAAAACTGTTTTTT. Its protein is CASSLAGGNEKLFF. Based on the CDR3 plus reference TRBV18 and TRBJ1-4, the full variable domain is NAGVMQNPRHLVRRRGQEARLRCSPMKGHSHVYWYRQLPEEGLKFMVYLQKENIIDESGMPKERFSAEFPKEGPSILRIQQVVRGDSAAYFCASSLAGGNEKLFFGSGTQLSVL.